Each of the 22 T cell receptor beta chains below was sequenced from the same sample in a study of CD8+CD57+ T cells in acquired aplastic anemia. TCR beta VDJ combinations and CDR3 sequences were profiled from genomic DNA. TCRdb used MiXCR to reprocess the reads, holding one entry per CDR3 protein. Of around 250,000 distinct CDR3 sequences listed, approximately 86% are singletons. Sequenced patients had shown CD8+CD57+ cell expansion by flow cytometry. Source material: sorted CD4+, CD8+, or CD8+CD57+ T cells (not recorded which) from PBMCs. These TCRs come from a human donor with aplastic anemia.

Remarks on this clonotype: Compared with germline, one end of the junction differs, possibly owing to a read error. V and J are TRBV7-9 and TRBJ2-3, with D possibly matching TRBD2 (5 bases). The CDR3 loop spans 14 amino acids. Per the germline V gene, CDR1 is SEHNR and CDR2 is FQNEAQ (reference sequence). Here the CDR3 reads CASSLVATSATQQF. CDR3 DNA: TGCGCCAGCAGCTTAGTAGCGACCAGCGCCACCCAGCAGTTT.

The V and J genes are TRBV9 and TRBJ2-3; D is unresolved. Germline V gene lookup returns CDR1 SGDLS and CDR2 YYNGEE. Trimming stripped 0 bases from V and 7 bases from J, with 12 bases between. The CDR3 runs to 14 residues. For the CDR3, the DNA is TGTGCCAGCAGCGTAGGGGCAGCTCCAAATACGCAGTATTTT. It translates to CASSVGAAPNTQYF.

V is TRBV5-4 and J is TRBJ2-7; D is uncertain. CDR1 SGHNT and CDR2 YYREEE come from the germline V gene (reference sequence). V shed 2 bases and J shed 3 bases, with 15 bases lying between them. This CDR3 is built from 15 residues. The CDR3 loop is CASSFLSPLLYEQYF. The DNA for the CDR3 is TGTGCCAGCAGCTTTCTAAGCCCCCTACTCTACGAGCAGTACTTC.

This clonotype is a singleton in its sample. The final CDR3 position lacks the conserved phenylalanine or tryptophan, pointing to a likely read error. The limits of the CDR3 on the DNA are not certain, so only TCRdb's listed CDR3 is given. This chain links TRBV7-8 with TRBJ2-1; the listed D gene, TRBD1, was not tested against the DNA. Termini included, the CDR3 measures 13 amino acids. Germline lookup yields CDR1 SGHVS and CDR2 FQNEAQ. The CDR3 region is CASSFGGIHDPFY.

The genes are TRBV7-8 and TRBJ2-7; possibly TRBD2 for D (8 bases). Germline V CDR1 and CDR2: SGHVS, FQNEAQ. The V end was cut by 3 bases, the J end by 1 base, with 22 bases between. This CDR3 contains 18 residues. CDR3 residues: CASSFAGGGTALSYEQYV. In nucleotides, the CDR3 is TGTGCCAGCAGCTTTGCGGGAGGTGGGACAGCCCTTTCCTACGAGCAGTACGTC.

Comments on this clonotype: Likely a read error: the CDR3 ends without its conserved phenylalanine or tryptophan. The chain couples TRBV7-3 to TRBJ1-2; D not certain. Germline V gives CDR1 SGHTA, CDR2 FQGTGA. V lost 5 bases, J lost 11 bases, and 18 bases lay in between. CDR3 length equals 13 residues. In nucleotides, the CDR3 is TGTGCCAGCAGCCAAGGCCATGGAGGTGAATACACCTTG. This encodes CASSQGHGGEYTL.

In regard to this clonotype: The junction does not match germline at one end; this may be a read error. The rearrangement uses TRBV7-3 and TRBJ1-2; 7 bases align to TRBD1. Germline CDR1 SGHTA, CDR2 FQGTGA. The CDR3 runs to 16 residues. CDR3 nucleotides: TGCGCCAGCAGCCAACGGTTAGGGGGCGGGCCCTATGAATACACCTTC. Translating gives CASSQRLGGGPYEYTF.

This chain links TRBV7-3 with TRBJ1-1; D call uncertain. This CDR3 comprises 15 residues. The germline CDR1 and CDR2 sequences are SGHTA and FQGTGA. V shed 2 bases and J shed 1 base, with 11 bases lying between them. CDR3: CASSLSGGANTEAFF. In DNA, the CDR3 is TGTGCCAGCAGCTTATCGGGAGGAGCGAACACTGAAGCTTTCTTT.

As to this clonotype: Because the CDR3's place on the DNA is in doubt, the DNA is left out and the CDR3 is given as listed by TCRdb. V and J are TRBV19 and TRBJ2-1. Germline-derived CDR1 and CDR2 are LNHDA and SQIVND (reference sequence). Including both end residues, the CDR3 is 15 amino acids long. The CDR3 loop is CASSVASGAYNEQFF.

The chain employs TRBV7-2 and TRBJ1-1, with TRBD1 identical over 7 bases. With V trimmed by 3 bases and J by 7 bases, 2 bases remained unmatched. Looked up from germline, CDR1 is SGHTA and CDR2 is FQGNSA. This CDR3 comprises 12 residues. The CDR3 bases are TGTGCCAGCAGCTTGACAGGGAGTGAAGCTTTCTTT. Protein product: CASSLTGSEAFF.

The chain uses TRBV7-9 and TRBJ2-7; tentative D call: TRBD1 (5 bases). Germline CDR1 SEHNR, CDR2 FQNEAQ (reference sequence). The CDR3 extends over 14 amino acids. Trimming shortened V by 3 bases and J by 3 bases, and 12 bases separated the two germline ends. CDR3 bases: TGTGCCAGCAGCTTTCCAGGGTTGGGCTACGAGCAGTACTTC. Its protein is CASSFPGLGYEQYF. Using reference TRBV7-9 and TRBJ2-7 for the parts outside the CDR3, the full variable domain is DTGVSQNPRHKITKRGQNVTFRCDPISEHNRLYWYRQTLGQGPEFLTYFQNEAQLEKSRLLSDRFSAERPKGSFSTLEIQRTEQGDSAMYLCASSFPGLGYEQYFGPGTRLTVT.

This clonotype has only one observation. This chain's CDR3 is CAIRDLADEQYF. Written as DNA, the CDR3 is TGTGCCATCAGGGATCTAGCAGACGAGCAGTACTTC. This chain links TRBV10-3 with TRBJ2-7, with D possibly TRBD2 on 5 matching bases. There are 12 residues in the CDR3. The germline V and J ends were trimmed by 6 bases and 5 bases, with 11 bases remaining between them. The germline V gene has CDR1 ENHRY and CDR2 SYGVKD.

About this clonotype: Lacking the conserved final phenylalanine or tryptophan, this CDR3 likely reflects a read error. The rearrangement joins TRBV7-8 to TRBJ2-3, with a weak D call TRBD1 (6 bases). The DNA end is more similar to TRBJ1-5, so the J call may be wrong. In germline, CDR1 is SGHVS, CDR2 FQNEAQ. The CDR3 runs 13 residues. CDR3 DNA sequence: TGTGCCAGCAGCTTAGGAGGGGGAGCTACGCAGCATTAT. This sequence encodes CASSLGGGATQHY.

Here the CDR3 reads CASSLSRGGGQQDTQYF. In DNA form, the CDR3 reads TGTGCCAGCAGCTTAAGCAGGGGTGGGGGGCAGCAGGATACCCAGTACTTC. This rearrangement joins TRBV7-2 to TRBJ2-5; the D call may be TRBD1 or TRBD2 (6 bases each). Trimming shortened V by 2 bases and J by 8 bases, and 24 bases separated the two germline ends. The CDR3 runs 17 residues. The germline V gene encodes CDR1 SGHTA and CDR2 FQGNSA.

This rearrangement joins TRBV20-1 to TRBJ1-3; 9 nucleotides line up with TRBD1. Germline CDR1 reads DFQATT; CDR2 reads SNEGSKA (reference sequence). The V gene end was trimmed by 3 bases and the J gene end by 1 base; junction bases not matched to a gene: 7. This CDR3 comprises 16 residues. CDR3 residues: CSARLVQGASGNTIYF. CDR3 sequence (DNA): TGCAGTGCTAGGCTGGTACAGGGGGCGTCTGGAAACACCATATATTTT.

This chain connects TRBV7-2 to TRBJ1-2, with D uncertain. Trimming stripped 2 bases from V and 14 bases from J, with 24 bases between. The CDR3 runs to 15 residues. In germline, CDR1 is SGHTA, CDR2 FQGNSA. The CDR3 DNA reads as TGTGCCAGCAGCTTAACTGGCGAGCCCGGGTATGGCAGAACCTTC. Encoded protein: CASSLTGEPGYGRTF.

The chain recombines TRBV4-2 with TRBJ1-6; D call uncertain. The V gene's germline CDR1 is LGHNA and CDR2 YNFKEQ. The CDR3 has 16 residues. V was trimmed by 2 bases and J by 9 bases, leaving 17 bases between them. The CDR3, as DNA: TGTGCCAGCAGCCAATCCGAGGTAGGGCGTTCTTCACCCCTCCACTTT. This gives the protein CASSQSEVGRSSPLHF.

This clonotype occurred many times. J is TRBJ2-2 and V is TRBV7-9; D possibly uses TRBD1 or TRBD2 (6 bases each). The V gene lost 6 bases and the J gene lost 1 base, with 15 bases spanning the gap. CDR3 size: 16 residues. Germline CDR1 is SEHNR and CDR2 is FQNEAQ (reference sequence). CDR3 nucleotides: TGTGCCAGCAGTGGAGTGGGGGGCTTGAACACCGGGGAGCTGTTTTTT. Its protein is CASSGVGGLNTGELFF.

The gene calls are TRBV7-2 and TRBJ1-2; no reliable D call. Trimming took 1 base from V and 12 from J, leaving 21 bases between them. Germline V gives CDR1 SGHTA, CDR2 FQGNSA. There are 15 residues in the CDR3. CDR3 sequence (DNA): TGTGCCAGCAGCTTAGGTGCAGGCGTCACAGATAGCCACACCTTC. Protein product: CASSLGAGVTDSHTF.

The chain combines TRBV5-4 with TRBJ2-1; D unresolved. The germline gives CDR1 SGHNT, CDR2 YYREEE (reference sequence). Trimming took 2 bases from V and 8 from J, leaving 17 bases between them. This CDR3 contains 15 residues. The CDR3 DNA sequence: TGTGCCAGCAGCTTAGATCTGAAGGTGGCGGATGAGCAGTTCTTC. This encodes CASSLDLKVADEQFF. The full variable domain, with the rest looked up from reference TRBV5-4 and TRBJ2-1, is ETGVTQSPTHLIKTRGQQVTLRCSSQSGHNTVSWYQQALGQGPQFIFQYYREEENGRGNFPPRFSGLQFPNYSSELNVNALELDDSALYLCASSLDLKVADEQFFGPGTRLTVL.

With respect to this clonotype: One junction end does not reproduce the germline sequence, and a read error may be involved. The chain links TRBV6-1 to TRBJ2-7; D is uncertain. Germline CDR1 reads MNHNS; CDR2 reads SASEGT. The CDR3 length is 14 residues. The CDR3 DNA follows: TGCGCCAGCAAGCAAGAAGATTTAGCCTACGAGCAGTACTTC. Its protein is CASKQEDLAYEQYF.

A few counts support this clonotype. The chain couples TRBV29-1 to TRBJ2-4, with D possibly TRBD2 on 6 matching bases. The CDR3 contains 15 residues. Germline CDR1 reads SQVTM; CDR2 reads ANQGSEA. Trimming removed 2 bases at V and 5 bases at J, with 16 bases between. CDR3 nucleotides: TGCAGCGTTGAAATCGTCAGGGAGGAGGAAAACATTCAGTACTTC. As protein: CSVEIVREEENIQYF.